A selection of T cell receptor beta chains follows, all from one sample in a study of blood T cell repertoires in COVID-19. Assay: immunoSEQ multiplex PCR; the TCRdb copy retains only in-frame clones and omits some. The sample gives hundreds of thousands of clones, roughly 85% of which show up once; approximately 4% is in the top ten. The sequenced sample was PBMCs or T cells enriched from blood (not recorded which). The source is a woman between 40 and 55 years old who had been exposed to COVID-19. Both conserved end residues are part of each CDR3. The order of the fields is J gene, clone size, D gene, V gene, CDR3 protein, CDR3 DNA. The D gene is left open where the match is weak. Size is omitted from some rows. Given values are once, few, many or a class for expanded clones.

>TRBJ1-1|-|TRBD1|TRBV7-8
CASSLSSGGLVTEAFF
TGTGCCAGCAGCTTATCGTCAGGGGGCTTGGTCACTGAAGCTTTCTTT
>TRBJ2-5|-|TRBD2|TRBV5-6
CASSFGTSFGETQYF
TGTGCCAGCAGCTTCGGGACTAGCTTTGGAGAGACCCAGTACTTC
>TRBJ2-2|-|TRBD2|TRBV9
CASSREGTGELFF
TGTGCCAGCAGCAGGGAGGGCACCGGGGAGCTGTTTTTT
>TRBJ2-5|-|TRBD1|TRBV2
CASSRQGQETQYF
TGTGCCAGCAGTAGACAGGGCCAAGAGACCCAGTACTTC
>TRBJ1-5|-|-|TRBV18
CASSRTEGNNQPQHF
TGTGCCAGCTCCCGGACAGAAGGGAACAATCAGCCCCAGCATTTT
>TRBJ1-2|-|-|TRBV6-5
CASSYTTLGYGYTF
TGTGCCAGCAGTTATACAACCCTTGGCTATGGCTACACCTTC
>TRBJ1-4|-|TRBD1|TRBV7-9
CASSIWTGGIEHEDEKLFF
TGTGCTAGCAGCATATGGACAGGGGGAATCGAGCACGAAGATGAAAAACTGTTTTTT
>TRBJ1-1|-|TRBD1|TRBV3-1/TRBV3-2
CASRPGQGNTEAFF
TGTGCCAGCAGGCCGGGACAGGGAAACACTGAAGCTTTCTTT
>TRBJ2-4|-|TRBD1|TRBV3-1/TRBV3-2
CASSQGSPGQRAKNIQYF
TGTGCCAGCAGCCAAGGATCCCCGGGACAGAGGGCCAAAAACATTCAGTACTTC
>TRBJ1-2|-|TRBD1|TRBV7-9
CASFRDRGSHGYTF
TGTGCCAGCTTCCGGGACAGGGGTTCTCATGGCTACACCTTC
>TRBJ1-5|-|-|TRBV28
CASNAWNQPQHF
TGTGCCAGCAATGCGTGGAATCAGCCCCAGCATTTT
>TRBJ1-2|-|TRBD1|TRBV11-2
CASSSVRDRDVGYTF
TGTGCCAGCAGCTCAGTCCGGGACAGGGATGTCGGCTACACCTTC
>TRBJ1-5|few|-|TRBV5-4
CASSLGPQAGNQPQHF
TGTGCCAGCAGCTTGGGGCCCCAGGCCGGCAATCAGCCCCAGCATTTT
>TRBJ1-4|-|-|TRBV11-3
CASSLRIAPYHEKLFF
TGTGCCAGCAGCCTGCGGATCGCCCCATATCATGAAAAACTGTTTTTT
>TRBJ1-2|few|-|TRBV3-1/TRBV3-2
CASNLQGTGYTF
TGTGCCAGCAACCTTCAGGGGACTGGCTACACCTTC
>TRBJ1-1|-|TRBD1|TRBV28
CASSTQGRNTEAFF
TGTGCCAGCAGCACACAGGGGAGGAACACTGAAGCTTTCTTT
>TRBJ1-2|once|-|TRBV4-1
CASSRGVSGVNYGYTF
TGCGCCAGCAGCCGAGGGGTCTCAGGGGTTAACTATGGCTACACCTTC
>TRBJ2-7|-|TRBD1|TRBV5-1
CASSLKGTGPYEQYF
TGCGCCAGCAGCTTGAAAGGGACAGGGCCCTACGAGCAGTACTTC
>TRBJ2-7|-|-|TRBV20-1
CSARYKYEQYF
TGCAGTGCTAGATACAAGTACGAGCAGTACTTC
>TRBJ1-2|few|-|TRBV3-1/TRBV3-2
CASSQGWDRGYGYTF
TGTGCCAGCAGCCAGGGGTGGGATCGAGGGTATGGCTACACCTTC
>TRBJ2-3|-|-|TRBV19
CASSIGTGSITDTQYF
TGTGCCAGTAGTATTGGTACAGGGTCCATAACAGATACGCAGTATTTT
>TRBJ1-2|-|TRBD1|TRBV10-3
CAITPGAGTGFNYGYTF
TGTGCCATCACTCCGGGGGCCGGGACAGGTTTTAACTATGGCTACACCTTC
>TRBJ2-5|-|TRBD2|TRBV3-1/TRBV3-2
CASSLGLAGVQTQYF
TGTGCCAGCAGCCTCGGACTAGCGGGGGTCCAGACCCAGTACTTC
>TRBJ2-1|-|TRBD2|TRBV5-5
CASSRPSGGFIEQFF
TGTGCCAGCAGCCGGCCTAGCGGGGGGTTTATTGAGCAGTTCTTC
>TRBJ1-1|-|-|TRBV9
CASSVEVLGLTEAFF
TGTGCCAGCAGCGTAGAAGTCTTGGGCCTCACTGAAGCTTTCTTT
>TRBJ2-3|-|-|TRBV27
CARRQNRVGSDTQYF
TGTGCCAGGCGGCAAAACAGGGTAGGATCAGATACGCAGTATTTT
>TRBJ2-7|-|-|TRBV29-1
CSVASPRGTSYEQYF
TGCAGCGTCGCAAGTCCCAGGGGAACCTCCTACGAGCAGTACTTC
>TRBJ2-1|-|-|TRBV5-1
CASSLADPDTNEQFF
TGCGCCAGCAGCTTGGCCGACCCAGACACCAATGAGCAGTTCTTC
>TRBJ1-2|-|-|TRBV6-9
CASSYGVYGYTF
TGTGCCAGCAGTTACGGGGTCTATGGCTACACCTTC
>TRBJ1-2|-|-|TRBV5-1
CASSLDRVAGYTF
TGCGCCAGCAGCTTGGACAGGGTGGCTGGCTACACCTTC
>TRBJ2-7|-|-|TRBV9
CASSEDIHSSYEQYF
TGTGCCAGCAGCGAGGACATCCACAGCTCCTACGAGCAGTACTTC
>TRBJ1-2|-|-|TRBV28
CASSPSSRGSNYGYTF
TGTGCCAGCAGTCCATCCTCGCGGGGAAGTAACTATGGCTACACCTTC
>TRBJ1-5|-|-|TRBV19
CASSWRKDQPQHF
TGTGCCAGTAGTTGGAGAAAAGATCAGCCCCAGCATTTT
>TRBJ1-1|-|-|TRBV5-6
CASSLGTPATEAFF
TGTGCCAGCAGCTTGGGGACACCGGCCACTGAAGCTTTCTTT
>TRBJ1-1|-|-|TRBV3-1/TRBV3-2
CASSQGDSTAEAFF
TGTGCCAGCAGCCAAGGCGACAGTACCGCTGAAGCTTTCTTT
>TRBJ1-6|once|-|TRBV19
CASRDGSSYNSPLHF
TGTGCCAGCCGGGACGGGAGCTCCTATAATTCACCCCTCCACTTT
>TRBJ1-5|-|-|TRBV12-5
CASGLVRGQGSNQPQHF
TGTGCTAGTGGTTTGGTACGAGGCCAGGGGAGCAATCAGCCCCAGCATTTT
>TRBJ2-5|-|TRBD1|TRBV2
CASILRTGQETQYF
TGTGCCAGCATTTTAAGGACAGGTCAAGAGACCCAGTACTTC
>TRBJ2-1|-|-|TRBV9
CASSQGGSYNEQFF
TGTGCCAGCAGCCAAGGGGGCTCCTACAATGAGCAGTTCTTC
>TRBJ1-2|-|-|TRBV29-1
CSVGSGDYGYTF
TGCAGCGTTGGTTCAGGGGACTATGGCTACACCTTC